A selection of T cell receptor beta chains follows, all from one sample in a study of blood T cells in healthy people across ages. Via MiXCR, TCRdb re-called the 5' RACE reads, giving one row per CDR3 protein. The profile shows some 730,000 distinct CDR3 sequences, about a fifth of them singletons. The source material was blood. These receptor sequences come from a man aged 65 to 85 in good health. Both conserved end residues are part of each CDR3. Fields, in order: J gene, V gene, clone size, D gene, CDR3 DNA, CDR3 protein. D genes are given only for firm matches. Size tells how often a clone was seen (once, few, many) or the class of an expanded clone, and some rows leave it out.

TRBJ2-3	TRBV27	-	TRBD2	TGTGCCAGCACACTACCCGGACTAGCGGGAGGGGCGTCGGATACGCAGTATTTT	CASTLPGLAGGASDTQYF
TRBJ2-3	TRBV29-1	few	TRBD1	TGCAGCGTTGGACAGGGTGGAGATACGCAGTATTTT	CSVGQGGDTQYF
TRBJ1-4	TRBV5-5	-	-	TGTGCCAGCAGTTCCCTAGGGGAGGGGGAAAAACTGTTTTTT	CASSSLGEGEKLFF
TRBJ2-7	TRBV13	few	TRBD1	TGTGCCAGCAGCCGGACAGGGGGCGTTAGATACTTC	CASSRTGGVRYF
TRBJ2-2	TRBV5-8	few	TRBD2	TGTGCCAATGGACTAGCGGGTTACACCGGGGAGCTGTTTTTT	CANGLAGYTGELFF
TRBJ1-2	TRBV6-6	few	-	TGTGCCAGCAGCCCGCCCAACCATAACTATGGCTACACCTTC	CASSPPNHNYGYTF
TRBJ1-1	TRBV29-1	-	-	TGCAGCGTTGACAGATTGAACACTGAAGCTTTCTTT	CSVDRLNTEAFF
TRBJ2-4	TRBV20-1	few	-	TGCAGTGCTAGATCCTCACCCGGCACTCTAGCCAAAAACATTCAGTACTTC	CSARSSPGTLAKNIQYF
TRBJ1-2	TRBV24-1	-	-	TGTGCCACCAGTGAAGACGGATACTATGGCTACACCTTC	CATSEDGYYGYTF
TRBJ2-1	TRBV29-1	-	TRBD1	TGCAGCGTTGAACCACAGAGGGGGCCATACAATGAGCAGTTCTTC	CSVEPQRGPYNEQFF
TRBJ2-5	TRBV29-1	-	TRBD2	TGCAGCGTTGAAACGGGAGGGCCCCAAGAGACCCAGTACTTC	CSVETGGPQETQYF
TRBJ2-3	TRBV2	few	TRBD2	TGTGCCAGCAGAGGAGGACTAGCGGGCAGCACAGATACGCAGTATTTT	CASRGGLAGSTDTQYF
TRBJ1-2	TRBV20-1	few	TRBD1	TGCAGTGCAAACGAAGGACAGGGATTCTATGGCTACACCTTC	CSANEGQGFYGYTF
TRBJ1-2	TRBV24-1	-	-	TGTGCCACCAGTGACGCATCGAACTATGGCTACACCTTC	CATSDASNYGYTF
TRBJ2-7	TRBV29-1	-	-	TGCAGCCCCCCTGACCCGAGCTCCTACGAGCAGTACTTC	CSPPDPSSYEQYF
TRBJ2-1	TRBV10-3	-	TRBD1	TGTGCCATCAGTGCTACCGATCAGGGGGCCGGCTACAATGAGCAGTTCTTC	CAISATDQGAGYNEQFF
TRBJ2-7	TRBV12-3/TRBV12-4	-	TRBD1	TGTGCCAGCAGCCTCGGGGACAGGGGTATCCACGAGCAGTACTTC	CASSLGDRGIHEQYF
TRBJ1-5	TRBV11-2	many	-	TGTGCCAGCAGCTTGAGCGGTCAGCCCCAGCATTTT	CASSLSGQPQHF
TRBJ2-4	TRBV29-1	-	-	TGCAGCGGCCGAGCGGTAGCCAAAAACATTCAGTACTTC	CSGRAVAKNIQYF
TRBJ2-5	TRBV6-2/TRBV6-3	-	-	TGTGCCAGCAGTCCCCTGGGACTCATGGAGACCCAGTACTTC	CASSPLGLMETQYF
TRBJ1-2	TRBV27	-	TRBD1	TGTGCCAGCAGCCGCACCCCAGGACAGGGAGGATATGGCTACACCTTC	CASSRTPGQGGYGYTF
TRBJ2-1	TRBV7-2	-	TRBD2	TGTGCCAGCAGATACACTAGCGGGGGGGCGGTTGAGCAGTTCTTC	CASRYTSGGAVEQFF
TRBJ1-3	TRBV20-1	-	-	TGCAGTGCTGTATCCGGGACCCCAGGGCCTGGAAACACCATATATTTT	CSAVSGTPGPGNTIYF
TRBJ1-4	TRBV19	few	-	TGTGCCAGTACCCATTCAGTCACTAATGAAAAACTGTTTTTT	CASTHSVTNEKLFF
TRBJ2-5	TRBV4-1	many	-	TGCGCCAGCTCGCCGGGGGCCCCCCCACAAGAGACCCAGTACTTC	CASSPGAPPQETQYF
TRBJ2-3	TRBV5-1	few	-	TGCGCCAGCAGCTTTGTTCTTCAAGTTGGAACAGATACGCAGTATTTT	CASSFVLQVGTDTQYF
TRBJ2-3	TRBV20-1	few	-	TGCAGTGCTGGGGGCCCCGGGGTCGTCACAGATACGCAGTATTTT	CSAGGPGVVTDTQYF
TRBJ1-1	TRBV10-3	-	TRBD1	TGTGCCATCAGTGCGACAGGGTTCAACACTGAAGCTTTCTTT	CAISATGFNTEAFF
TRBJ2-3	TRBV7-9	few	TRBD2	TGTGCCAGCAGCTCACCCGATAGCGGGGGCACAGATACGCAGTATTTT	CASSSPDSGGTDTQYF
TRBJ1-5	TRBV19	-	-	TGTGCCAGTAACCAATTCCTCAATCAGCCCCAGCATTTT	CASNQFLNQPQHF
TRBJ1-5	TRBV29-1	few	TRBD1	TGCAGCGCAGGGGGCAGCAATCAGCCCCAGCATTTT	CSAGGSNQPQHF
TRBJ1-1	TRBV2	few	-	TGTGCCAGCAGCGACATGACAGGCCACGAAGCTTTCTTT	CASSDMTGHEAFF
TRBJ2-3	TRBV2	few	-	TGTGCCAGCAGTGAAGCGCGGGTAGCCGGGCATACGCAGTATTTT	CASSEARVAGHTQYF
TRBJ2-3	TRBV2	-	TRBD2	TGTGCCACCGCGGGGGGGCCATCGGCAGATACGCAGTATTTT	CATAGGPSADTQYF
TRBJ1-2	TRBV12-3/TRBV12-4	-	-	TGTGCCAGCAGTCTGGACCCGGGGGAGGGCTACACCTTC	CASSLDPGEGYTF
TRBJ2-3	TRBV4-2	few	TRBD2	TGTGCCTGCAGCGGGGCCGAGGACGTAACAGATACGCAGTATTTT	CACSGAEDVTDTQYF
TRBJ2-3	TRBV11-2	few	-	TGTGCCAGCAGCTTAGCGCGAACCGAGGCAGATACGCAGTATTTT	CASSLARTEADTQYF
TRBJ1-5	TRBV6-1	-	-	TGTGCCAGCAGGGTCCCAGGGGTTTCGAATCAGCCCCAGCATTTT	CASRVPGVSNQPQHF
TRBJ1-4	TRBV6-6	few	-	TGTGCCAGCAGAGCTACCGGAGGGCGAGCCCTAGAGGAAAAACTGTTTTTT	CASRATGGRALEEKLFF
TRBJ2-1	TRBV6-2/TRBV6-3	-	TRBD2	TGTGCCAGCAATCGACTAGCGGGAGTTGGCGAGCAGTTCTTC	CASNRLAGVGEQFF
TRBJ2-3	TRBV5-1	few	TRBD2	TGCGCCAGCAGCTTGGGACTAGCGGGGGTCCGCACAGATACGCAGTATTTT	CASSLGLAGVRTDTQYF
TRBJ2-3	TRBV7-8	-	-	TGTGCCAGCAGTAACACCGAGGGCACAGATACGCAGTATTTT	CASSNTEGTDTQYF
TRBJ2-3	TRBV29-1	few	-	TGCAGCGTTGAAAGGGGGGCTAGCCCAGATACGCAGTATTTT	CSVERGASPDTQYF
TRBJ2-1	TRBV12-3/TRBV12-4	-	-	TGTGCCAGCACCTCGCCCTTCGGGGAAAATGAGCAGTTCTTC	CASTSPFGENEQFF
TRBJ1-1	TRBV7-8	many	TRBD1	TGTGCCAGCAGCCCCCCGACAGGGAGCCCTTTCTTT	CASSPPTGSPFF
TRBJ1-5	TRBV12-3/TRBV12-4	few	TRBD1	TGTGCCAGCAGGAAAGGACAGGGAGGGATGGGCAATCAGCCCCAGCATTTT	CASRKGQGGMGNQPQHF
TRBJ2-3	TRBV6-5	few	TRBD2	TGTGCCAGCAGTTACTTGGCTAGCGGGGGCACAGATACGCAGTATTTT	CASSYLASGGTDTQYF
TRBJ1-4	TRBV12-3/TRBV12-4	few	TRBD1	TGTGCCAGCAGTTCGACAGGGAAAAGGGGCAATGAAAAACTGTTTTTT	CASSSTGKRGNEKLFF
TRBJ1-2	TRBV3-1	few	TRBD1	TGTGCCAGCAGCGCGGACAGGCGGAACTATGGCTACACCTTC	CASSADRRNYGYTF
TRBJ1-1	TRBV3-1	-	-	TGTGCCAGCAGCCGGGTCGGAGGTACTGAAGCTTTCTTT	CASSRVGGTEAFF
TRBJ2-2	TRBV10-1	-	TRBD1	TGCGCCAGCAGTGTGGGACAGACCGGGGAGCTGTTTTTT	CASSVGQTGELFF
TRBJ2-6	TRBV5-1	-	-	TGCGCCAGCAGCTTGGTGTTGCGAGTAGGTGGGGCCAACGTCCTGACTTTC	CASSLVLRVGGANVLTF
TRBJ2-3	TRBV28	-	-	TGTGCCAGCAGTCCTCATGTGGTAATGCCAGATACGCAGTATTTT	CASSPHVVMPDTQYF
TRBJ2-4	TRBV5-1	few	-	TGCGCCAGCAGCTTGGTTGGGTGGGGAAACATTCAGTACTTC	CASSLVGWGNIQYF
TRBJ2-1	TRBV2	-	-	TGTGCCAGCAGGCTTCGGCAGGGGGAGGATGAGCAGTTCTTC	CASRLRQGEDEQFF
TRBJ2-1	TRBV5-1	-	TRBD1	TGCGCCAGCCTTCCGGGACAGGGACAGTACAATGAGCAGTTCTTC	CASLPGQGQYNEQFF
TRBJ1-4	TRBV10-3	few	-	TGTGCCATCAGTGAGTCTCTGCAGGGGAACGAAAAACTGTTTTTT	CAISESLQGNEKLFF
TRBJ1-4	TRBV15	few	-	TGTGCCACCAGCAGAGATTATTCCAGACGGGTTCATAATGAAAAACTGTTTTTT	CATSRDYSRRVHNEKLFF
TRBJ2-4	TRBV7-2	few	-	TGTGCCAGCAGTACGGATACAGGGCTGGGGGCCAAAAACATTCAGTACTTC	CASSTDTGLGAKNIQYF
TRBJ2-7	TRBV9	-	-	TGTGCCAGCAGCGTAGCTGAAGGTGATTCCCCCTACGAGCAGTACTTC	CASSVAEGDSPYEQYF